This T cell receptor beta chain was identified in a study of blood T cell repertoires in COVID-19. On the study more broadly: Sources were T cells, B-cell-depleted T cells, or PBMCs; the material itself was cDNA or gDNA.

The CDR3 is 17 amino acids. Across under 25 US areas, participants ranged in age from roughly 18 to 95 years. Symptom resolution, clearance, or two negative PCRs marked the recovered donors of Cohort 3. As handled by the study authors: Estimation of nucleated cell counts was performed using reference gene primer amplification. Libraries were prepared by immunoSEQ multiplex PCR; TCRdb keeps only in-frame clonotypes and omits some of them. The V and J calls and clone size are taken from that table; D and trimming were inferred from the DNA. The data show a few hundred thousand clones, around 90% seen once.

The origin of this receptor is a man aged 25 to 45 who had recovered from COVID-19. Sequencing input: PBMCs or T cells enriched from blood (not recorded which). The chain links TRBV12-2 to TRBJ2-5; the D segment call TRBD1 is taken from the table without a DNA check. TRBV12-2 is classified as a pseudogene. The CDR3 spells CASRRPPCPGGQETQYF. DNA for the CDR3: TGTGCAAGTCGTCGACCCCCCTGTCCAGGGGGTCAAGAGACCCAGTACTTC.